This TCR beta chain appears in the sequencing data of a study of blood T cell repertoires in COVID-19. In the study overall: The origin of the acute and convalescent COVID-19 samples was the United States, Italy and Spain. PBMCs, B-cell-depleted T cells, or T cells provided the cDNA or gDNA that made up the material.

This CDR3 region has 16 residues. Trimming stripped 3 bases from V and 8 bases from J, with 19 bases between. Germline values: CDR1 SEHNR, CDR2 FQNEAQ (reference sequence). Under the authors' procedure: Reference gene primer amplification in the assay estimated nucleated cell counts. Generated by immunoSEQ multiplex PCR, the TCRdb table keeps only in-frame clones and is missing some. The DNA gave D and trimming, while V, J and clone size come from that table. The repertoire holds 50,000 to 70,000 clones, 80% to 90% seen once, with around 5.4% in the top ten. This clonotype was obtained from a woman aged 55-69 years with acute or convalescent COVID-19. The chain carries TRBV7-9 and TRBJ1-4; D not certain. Sequences were obtained from peripheral blood. This chain's CDR3 is CASSLINSRVLEKLFF. The CDR3 DNA reads TGTGCCAGCAGCTTGATAAATTCGAGGGTTTTGGAAAAACTGTTTTTT.